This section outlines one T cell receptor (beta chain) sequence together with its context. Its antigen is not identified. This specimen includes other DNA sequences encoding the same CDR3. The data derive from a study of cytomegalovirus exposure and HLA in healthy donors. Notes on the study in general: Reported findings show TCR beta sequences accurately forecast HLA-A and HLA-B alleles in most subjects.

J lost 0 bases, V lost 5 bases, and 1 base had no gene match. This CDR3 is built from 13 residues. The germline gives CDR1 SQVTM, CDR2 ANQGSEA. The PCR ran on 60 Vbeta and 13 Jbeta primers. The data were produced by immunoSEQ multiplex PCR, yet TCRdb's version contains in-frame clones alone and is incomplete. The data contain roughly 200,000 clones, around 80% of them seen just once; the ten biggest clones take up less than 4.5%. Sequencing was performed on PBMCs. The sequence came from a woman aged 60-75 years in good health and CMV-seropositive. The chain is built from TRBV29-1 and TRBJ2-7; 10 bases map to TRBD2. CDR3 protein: CSVSGRVSYEQYF. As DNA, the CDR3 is TGCAGCGTTAGCGGGAGGGTCTCCTACGAGCAGTACTTC.